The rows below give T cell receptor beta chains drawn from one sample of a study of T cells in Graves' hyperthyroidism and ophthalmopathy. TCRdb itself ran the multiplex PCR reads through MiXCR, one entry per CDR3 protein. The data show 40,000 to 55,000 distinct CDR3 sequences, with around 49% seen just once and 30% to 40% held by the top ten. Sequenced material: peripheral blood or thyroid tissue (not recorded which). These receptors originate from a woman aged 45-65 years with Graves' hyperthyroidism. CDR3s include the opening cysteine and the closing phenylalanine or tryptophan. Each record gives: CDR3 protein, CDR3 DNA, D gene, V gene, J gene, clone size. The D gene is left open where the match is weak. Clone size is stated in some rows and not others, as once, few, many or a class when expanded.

CDR3aa: CASSENRGWNQPLHF
CDR3nt: TGTGCCAGCAGTGAAAACCGGGGGTGGAATCAGCCCCTGCATTTT
d_gene: .
v_gene: TRBV2
j_gene: TRBJ1-5
abundance: .

CDR3aa: CAVGVGASGIDTQYF
CDR3nt: TGTGCCGTCGGCGTGGGTGCTAGCGGGATAGATACGCAGTATTTT
d_gene: TRBD2
v_gene: TRBV10-3
j_gene: TRBJ2-3
abundance: many

CDR3aa: CAHSQGGRGCEQYF
CDR3nt: TGTGCCCATTCCCAGGGTGGGAGAGGCTGCGAACAGTACTTC
d_gene: .
v_gene: TRBV10-3
j_gene: TRBJ2-7
abundance: few

CDR3aa: CASSAVGGGPEQYF
CDR3nt: TGTGCCAGCAGTGCTGTCGGAGGAGGTCCCGAGCAGTACTTC
d_gene: .
v_gene: TRBV7-8
j_gene: TRBJ2-7
abundance: .

CDR3aa: CAIRAAGYGTEAFF
CDR3nt: TGTGCCATCAGGGCCGCAGGGTACGGCACTGAAGCTTTCTTT
d_gene: .
v_gene: TRBV10-3
j_gene: TRBJ1-1
abundance: .

CDR3aa: CASSLGTTFTDTQYF
CDR3nt: TGTGCCAGCAGCCTCGGGACAACCTTCACAGATACGCAGTATTTT
d_gene: .
v_gene: TRBV13
j_gene: TRBJ2-3
abundance: .

CDR3aa: CASSTPSLGGLGTQYF
CDR3nt: TGTGCCAGCAGTACCCCCTCGTTGGGGGGGTTGGGGACCCAGTACTTC
d_gene: TRBD2
v_gene: TRBV6-2/TRBV6-3
j_gene: TRBJ2-5
abundance: many

CDR3aa: CASSAREGPWEQYF
CDR3nt: TGCGCCAGCAGCGCGCGGGAGGGCCCCTGGGAGCAGTACTTC
d_gene: TRBD2
v_gene: TRBV5-1
j_gene: TRBJ2-7
abundance: many

CDR3aa: CASSLEGRATGELFF
CDR3nt: TGTGCCAGCAGCTTAGAGGGCAGGGCCACCGGGGAGCTGTTTTTT
d_gene: .
v_gene: TRBV7-6
j_gene: TRBJ2-2
abundance: .

CDR3aa: CASSSQGYSNQPQHF
CDR3nt: TGTGCCAGCAGCTCACAGGGTTATAGCAATCAGCCCCAGCATTTT
d_gene: .
v_gene: TRBV7-8
j_gene: TRBJ1-5
abundance: once

CDR3aa: CSDSGQSTARGTEAFF
CDR3nt: TGCAGTGACTCGGGACAATCGACGGCGAGGGGCACTGAAGCTTTCTTT
d_gene: .
v_gene: TRBV20-1
j_gene: TRBJ1-1
abundance: .

CDR3aa: CASKGTAPGYEQYF
CDR3nt: TGTGCCAGCAAGGGGACGGCCCCGGGGTACGAGCAGTACTTC
d_gene: .
v_gene: TRBV2
j_gene: TRBJ2-7
abundance: .

CDR3aa: CASSLGTGLHEQYF
CDR3nt: TGTGCCAGCAGCTTAGGGACAGGGCTCCACGAGCAGTACTTC
d_gene: TRBD1
v_gene: TRBV7-8
j_gene: TRBJ2-7
abundance: .

CDR3aa: CSGGLGAAYGYTF
CDR3nt: TGCAGCGGTGGACTAGGGGCGGCCTATGGCTACACCTTC
d_gene: .
v_gene: TRBV29-1
j_gene: TRBJ1-2
abundance: .

CDR3aa: CASSLRGRALDTQYF
CDR3nt: TGTGCCAGCAGTCTTAGGGGGAGAGCCCTCGATACGCAGTATTTT
d_gene: .
v_gene: TRBV12-3/TRBV12-4
j_gene: TRBJ2-3
abundance: many

CDR3aa: CASSQDRTAYGYTF
CDR3nt: TGTGCCAGCAGCCAAGATAGGACGGCCTATGGCTACACCTTC
d_gene: .
v_gene: TRBV14
j_gene: TRBJ1-2
abundance: .

CDR3aa: CATSRPGENEQYF
CDR3nt: TGTGCCACCAGCCGACCCGGGGAAAACGAGCAGTACTTC
d_gene: .
v_gene: TRBV15
j_gene: TRBJ2-7
abundance: .

CDR3aa: CASSHDRARANYGYTF
CDR3nt: TGCGCCAGCAGCCACGACAGGGCTCGAGCTAACTATGGCTACACCTTC
d_gene: TRBD1
v_gene: TRBV7-2
j_gene: TRBJ1-2
abundance: .

CDR3aa: CSVAWTGDTEAFF
CDR3nt: TGCAGCGTTGCTTGGACAGGGGACACTGAAGCTTTCTTT
d_gene: TRBD1
v_gene: TRBV29-1
j_gene: TRBJ1-1
abundance: .

CDR3aa: CSTKNGGLAGARETQYF
CDR3nt: TGCAGTACAAAAAACGGGGGACTAGCGGGAGCACGGGAGACCCAGTACTTC
d_gene: TRBD2
v_gene: TRBV20-1
j_gene: TRBJ2-5
abundance: .

CDR3aa: CASSSQSGSPLHF
CDR3nt: TGTGCCAGCAGTTCACAAAGTGGATCACCCCTCCACTTT
d_gene: .
v_gene: TRBV6-6
j_gene: TRBJ1-6
abundance: .

CDR3aa: CASTRPPDRNNYEQYF
CDR3nt: TGTGCCAGCACCCGCCCGCCCGACAGGAACAACTACGAGCAGTACTTC
d_gene: .
v_gene: TRBV7-8
j_gene: TRBJ2-7
abundance: many

CDR3aa: CASSDGRPYEQYF
CDR3nt: TGCGCCAGCAGTGATGGCAGGCCCTACGAGCAGTACTTC
d_gene: .
v_gene: TRBV10-1
j_gene: TRBJ2-7
abundance: .

CDR3aa: CASSEGDFEQYF
CDR3nt: TGCGCCAGCAGTGAAGGTGACTTCGAGCAGTACTTC
d_gene: .
v_gene: TRBV10-2
j_gene: TRBJ2-7
abundance: .

CDR3aa: CASSQEFRGGLNEKLFF
CDR3nt: TGTGCCAGCAGCCAAGAATTTCGTGGGGGACTTAATGAAAAACTGTTTTTT
d_gene: .
v_gene: TRBV3-1
j_gene: TRBJ1-4
abundance: many

CDR3aa: CASSGPLATGGSNQPQHF
CDR3nt: TGTGCCAGCAGCGGACCCCTCGCCACGGGGGGGAGCAATCAGCCCCAGCATTTT
d_gene: .
v_gene: TRBV7-9
j_gene: TRBJ1-5
abundance: .

CDR3aa: CASSPREGTGELFF
CDR3nt: TGTGCCAGCAGTCCCCGGGAGGGTACCGGGGAGCTGTTTTTT
d_gene: TRBD2
v_gene: TRBV6-1
j_gene: TRBJ2-2
abundance: many

CDR3aa: CASSLVRETQYF
CDR3nt: TGTGCCAGCAGCTTAGTCAGAGAGACCCAGTACTTC
d_gene: .
v_gene: TRBV7-2
j_gene: TRBJ2-5
abundance: many

CDR3aa: CAISDMFADRANYGYTF
CDR3nt: TGTGCCATCAGTGATATGTTCGCCGACAGGGCTAACTATGGCTACACCTTC
d_gene: TRBD1
v_gene: TRBV10-3
j_gene: TRBJ1-2
abundance: .

CDR3aa: CASSPKGGTQNTEAFF
CDR3nt: TGTGCCAGCAGCCCCAAAGGTGGGACACAGAACACTGAAGCTTTCTTT
d_gene: .
v_gene: TRBV7-3
j_gene: TRBJ1-1
abundance: many

CDR3aa: CSGGGARQPQHF
CDR3nt: TGCAGCGGAGGGGGGGCTCGACAGCCCCAGCATTTT
d_gene: .
v_gene: TRBV29-1
j_gene: TRBJ1-5
abundance: .

CDR3aa: CATSRGLGLAGTFYEQYF
CDR3nt: TGTGCCACCAGCAGAGGATTAGGACTAGCGGGGACTTTCTACGAGCAGTACTTC
d_gene: TRBD2
v_gene: TRBV15
j_gene: TRBJ2-7
abundance: .

CDR3aa: CASSQKPGLTNTEAFF
CDR3nt: TGTGCCAGCAGCCAAAAACCGGGACTGACGAACACTGAAGCTTTCTTT
d_gene: .
v_gene: TRBV7-2
j_gene: TRBJ1-1
abundance: .

CDR3aa: CATGLTGYAGANYGYTF
CDR3nt: TGTGCCACCGGATTAACAGGATACGCCGGGGCCAACTATGGCTACACCTTC
d_gene: .
v_gene: TRBV15
j_gene: TRBJ1-2
abundance: .

CDR3aa: CASSARQGVYEQYF
CDR3nt: TGTGCCAGCAGCGCCCGACAGGGGGTCTACGAGCAGTACTTC
d_gene: TRBD1
v_gene: TRBV11-2
j_gene: TRBJ2-7
abundance: many

CDR3aa: CASSYGGDQPRHF
CDR3nt: TGTGCCAGCAGCTACGGGGGCGATCAGCCCCGGCATTTT
d_gene: .
v_gene: TRBV7-2
j_gene: TRBJ1-5
abundance: .

CDR3aa: CASSGGQGLSPLHF
CDR3nt: TGTGCCAGCAGCGGTGGGCAGGGTCTCTCACCCCTCCACTTT
d_gene: .
v_gene: TRBV5-6
j_gene: TRBJ1-6
abundance: many

CDR3aa: CASSFSGNTDTQYF
CDR3nt: TGTGCCAGCAGCTTTAGCGGGAACACAGATACGCAGTATTTT
d_gene: TRBD2
v_gene: TRBV7-3
j_gene: TRBJ2-3
abundance: many

CDR3aa: CASSLGTSGSGTQYF
CDR3nt: TGTGCCAGCAGCTTAGGGACTAGCGGGAGTGGTACGCAGTATTTT
d_gene: TRBD2
v_gene: TRBV5-5
j_gene: TRBJ2-3
abundance: many

CDR3aa: CASSPWAAGEGEQYF
CDR3nt: TGTGCCAGCAGCCCCTGGGCGGCGGGAGAAGGCGAGCAGTACTTC
d_gene: TRBD2
v_gene: TRBV9
j_gene: TRBJ2-7
abundance: many

CDR3aa: CASSASLLEPPYEQYF
CDR3nt: TGCGCCAGCAGCGCATCGTTGTTGGAGCCACCCTACGAGCAGTACTTC
d_gene: .
v_gene: TRBV4-1
j_gene: TRBJ2-7
abundance: many

CDR3aa: CSATRQGAFF
CDR3nt: TGCAGTGCTACCAGACAGGGGGCTTTCTTT
d_gene: TRBD1
v_gene: TRBV20-1
j_gene: TRBJ1-1
abundance: .

CDR3aa: CSAGTSGIETQYF
CDR3nt: TGCAGTGCGGGGACTAGCGGGATTGAGACCCAGTACTTC
d_gene: TRBD2
v_gene: TRBV20-1
j_gene: TRBJ2-5
abundance: .

CDR3aa: CSAFRFRPRDEQYF
CDR3nt: TGCAGTGCTTTTCGTTTCAGGCCCAGGGACGAGCAGTACTTC
d_gene: .
v_gene: TRBV20-1
j_gene: TRBJ2-7
abundance: many

CDR3aa: CAIRAAGGSDGYTF
CDR3nt: TGTGCCATCAGGGCCGCAGGGGGTAGCGATGGCTACACCTTC
d_gene: TRBD1
v_gene: TRBV10-3
j_gene: TRBJ1-2
abundance: once

CDR3aa: CARDFRTSNEQYF
CDR3nt: TGTGCTAGAGATTTTCGGACTAGCAACGAGCAGTACTTC
d_gene: TRBD2
v_gene: TRBV7-8
j_gene: TRBJ2-7
abundance: .

CDR3aa: CATSRDRTGDQETQYF
CDR3nt: TGTGCCACCAGCAGAGATCGGACAGGAGACCAAGAGACCCAGTACTTC
d_gene: TRBD1
v_gene: TRBV15
j_gene: TRBJ2-5
abundance: .

CDR3aa: CASSDSGSSYNSPLHF
CDR3nt: TGTGCCAGCAGTGACTCGGGGAGCTCCTATAATTCACCCCTCCACTTT
d_gene: .
v_gene: TRBV2
j_gene: TRBJ1-6
abundance: .